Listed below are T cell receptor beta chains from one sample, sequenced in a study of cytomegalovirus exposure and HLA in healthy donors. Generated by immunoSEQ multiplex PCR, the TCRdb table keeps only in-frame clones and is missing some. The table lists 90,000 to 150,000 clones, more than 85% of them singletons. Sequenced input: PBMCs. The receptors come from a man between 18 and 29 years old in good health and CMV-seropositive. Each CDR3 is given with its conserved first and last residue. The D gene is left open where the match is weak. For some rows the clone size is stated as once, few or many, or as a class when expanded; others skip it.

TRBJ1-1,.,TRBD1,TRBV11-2,TGTGCCAGCAGACCCCAGGGGGCGCGCACTGAAGCTTTCTTT,CASRPQGARTEAFF
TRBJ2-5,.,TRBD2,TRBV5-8,TGTGCCAGCAGCCCTGGGCTAGCGGCCCAAGAGACCCAGTACTTC,CASSPGLAAQETQYF
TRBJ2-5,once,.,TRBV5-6,TGTGCCAGCAGCACCGACAGGAGGGAGACCCAGTACTTC,CASSTDRRETQYF
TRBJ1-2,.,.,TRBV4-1,TGCGCCAGCAGCCAAGATGCGGGACCCACTATCTATGGCTACACCTTC,CASSQDAGPTIYGYTF
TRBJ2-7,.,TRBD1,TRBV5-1,TGCGCCAGCAGCCACTCCCCGGACAGGGGCTCCTACGAGCAGTACTTC,CASSHSPDRGSYEQYF
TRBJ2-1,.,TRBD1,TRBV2,TGTGCCAGCAGTGAGGGGACAGGGGGTACGAACAATGAGCAGTTCTTC,CASSEGTGGTNNEQFF
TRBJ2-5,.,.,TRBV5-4,TGTGCCGGGGGGGGCGCGCCAGAGACCCAGTACTTC,CAGGGAPETQYF
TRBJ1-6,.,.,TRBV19,TGTGCCAGTAGTATGACGGGCTCCTATAATTCACCCCTCCACTTT,CASSMTGSYNSPLHF
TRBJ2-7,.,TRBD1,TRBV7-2,TGTGCCAGCAGCTACCGGACAGGGGCACACTACGAGCAGTACTTC,CASSYRTGAHYEQYF
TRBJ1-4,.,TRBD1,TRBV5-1,TGCGCCAGCAGCTTAGGGACAGGGGACTTTGAAAAACTGTTTTTT,CASSLGTGDFEKLFF
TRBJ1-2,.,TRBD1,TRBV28,TGTGCCAGCAGTTCCCCGGGACAGGGTCTCTATGGCTACACCTTC,CASSSPGQGLYGYTF
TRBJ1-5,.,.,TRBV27,TGTGCCAGCAGTTCCAGGGGCAATCAGCCCCAGCATTTT,CASSSRGNQPQHF
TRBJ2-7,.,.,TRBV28,TGTGCCAGCAGTTTTACTTACGAGCAGTACTTC,CASSFTYEQYF
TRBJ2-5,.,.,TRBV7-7,TGTGCTAGCAGCCCCCGGGGAGAGGAGACCCAGTACTTC,CASSPRGEETQYF
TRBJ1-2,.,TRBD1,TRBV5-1,TGCGCCAGCAGCTTGAGTACAGGGGTTGGGTATGGCTACACCTTC,CASSLSTGVGYGYTF
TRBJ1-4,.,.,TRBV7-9,TGTGCCAGCAGCTTAGGCAGGGGCGCAGACCGTAATGAAAAACTGTTTTTT,CASSLGRGADRNEKLFF
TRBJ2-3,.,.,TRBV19,TGTGCCAGTAGTATTGCGGATACGCAGTATTTT,CASSIADTQYF
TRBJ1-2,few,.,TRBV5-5,TGTGCCAGCAGCCAGACAGGTTCTAACTATGGCTACACCTTC,CASSQTGSNYGYTF
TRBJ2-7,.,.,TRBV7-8,TGTGCCAGCAGCACAAGTTACGAGCAGTACTTC,CASSTSYEQYF
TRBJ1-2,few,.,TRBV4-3,TGCGCCAGCAGCCAAGATTTGCGGGATGGCTACACCTTC,CASSQDLRDGYTF
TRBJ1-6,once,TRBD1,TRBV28,TGTGCCAGCAGTACGGACAGGGGATATAGATCACCCCTCCACTTT,CASSTDRGYRSPLHF
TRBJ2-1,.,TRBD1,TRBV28,TGTGCCAGCAGCCTACAGGGGAATGAGCAGTTCTTC,CASSLQGNEQFF
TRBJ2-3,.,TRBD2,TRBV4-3,TGCGCCAGCAGCCAAAGAGGCGGGGGGGGCACAGATACGCAGTATTTT,CASSQRGGGGTDTQYF
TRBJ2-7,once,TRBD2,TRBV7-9,TGTGCCAGCAGCTTAGGTAGCGGGGGTGCCTACGAGCAGTACTTC,CASSLGSGGAYEQYF
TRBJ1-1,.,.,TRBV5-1,TGCGCCAGCAGCTTGGTTAGGGGGACAGCTTTCTTT,CASSLVRGTAFF
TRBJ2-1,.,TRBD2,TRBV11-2,TGTGCCAGCAGACCACTAGCGGACACCTACAATGAGCAGTTCTTC,CASRPLADTYNEQFF
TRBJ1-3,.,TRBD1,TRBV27,TGTGCCAGCAGTTTATCCGGCACTACCGGGACAGGGAAAGGAAACACCATATATTTT,CASSLSGTTGTGKGNTIYF
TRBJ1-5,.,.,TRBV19,TGTGCCAGTAGTAGAGGTGGCAGGGGCACTCAGCCCCAGCATTTT,CASSRGGRGTQPQHF
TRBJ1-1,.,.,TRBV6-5,.,CASSSSSGGATEAFF
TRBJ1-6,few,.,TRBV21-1,TGTGCCAGCAGCAAGGGTCTGCAGGGAGGACATTCACCCCTCCACTTT,CASSKGLQGGHSPLHF
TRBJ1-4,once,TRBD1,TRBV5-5,TGTGCCAGCAGCTCCCGGACAGGGAGTGAAAAACTGTTTTTT,CASSSRTGSEKLFF
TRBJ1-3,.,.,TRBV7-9,TGTGCCAGCAGCCTCCTGATCCGGGGGGAAGGAAACACCATATATTTT,CASSLLIRGEGNTIYF
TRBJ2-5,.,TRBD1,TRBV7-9,TGTGCCAGCAGCCTACCCGGGACAGGGAGAGGCCAAGAGACCCAGTACTTC,CASSLPGTGRGQETQYF
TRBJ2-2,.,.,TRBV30,TGTGCCTGGAGTGGAGGGGGTTGGAACACCGGGGAGCTGTTTTTT,CAWSGGGWNTGELFF
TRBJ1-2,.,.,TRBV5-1,TGCGCCAGCACGGTTGGAGGGATTAATAATGGCTACACCTTC,CASTVGGINNGYTF
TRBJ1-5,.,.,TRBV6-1,TGTGCCAGCAAGGGAGGCAATCAGCCCCAGCATTTT,CASKGGNQPQHF
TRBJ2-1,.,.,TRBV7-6,TGTGCCAGCAGCTTAGGGGAGAACAATGAGCAGTTCTTC,CASSLGENNEQFF
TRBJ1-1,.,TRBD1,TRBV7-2,TGTGCCAGCAGCTTTCGCCCTGGGGACAGTGAAGCTTTCTTT,CASSFRPGDSEAFF
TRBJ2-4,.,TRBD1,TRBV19,TGTGCCAGTAGTATTGGAGGGACAGGGCTACTAGCCAAAAACATTCAGTACTTC,CASSIGGTGLLAKNIQYF
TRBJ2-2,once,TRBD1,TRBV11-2,TGTGCCAGCAGCTGGGGGACAGCCACGAACACCGGGGAGCTGTTTTTT,CASSWGTATNTGELFF
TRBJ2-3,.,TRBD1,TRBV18,TGTGCCAGCTCACCAGTCATGGGACAGGGCTTTGCAGATACGCAGTATTTT,CASSPVMGQGFADTQYF
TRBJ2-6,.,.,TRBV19,TGTGCAGCCACTCCGGGACACCTGTCAACTGGGGCCAACGTCCTGACTTTC,CAATPGHLSTGANVLTF
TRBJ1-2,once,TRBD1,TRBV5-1,TGCGCCAGCAGTTTCGGGACAGGGGGAAACTATGGCTACACCTTC,CASSFGTGGNYGYTF
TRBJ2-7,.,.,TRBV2,TGTGCCAGCAGTGAAGCGGGACCGGGGGAAAACGTATACGAGCAGTACTTC,CASSEAGPGENVYEQYF
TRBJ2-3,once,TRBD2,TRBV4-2,TGTGCCAGCAGCCAATCGGGGGGGCCCACAGATACGCAGTATTTT,CASSQSGGPTDTQYF
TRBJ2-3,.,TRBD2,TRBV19,TGTGCCAGCAGACTAGCGGGGTCTGGAGATACGCAGTATTTT,CASRLAGSGDTQYF
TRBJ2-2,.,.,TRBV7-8,TGTGCCAGCAGCCCTAACAGGGAGTGGGCGAACACCGGGGAGCTGTTTTTT,CASSPNREWANTGELFF
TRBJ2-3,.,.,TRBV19,TGTGCCAGTAGTATTAGGGCCAGGGGAACAGATACGCAGTATTTT,CASSIRARGTDTQYF
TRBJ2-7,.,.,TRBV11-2,TGTGCCAGCAGCTTGGCCATACATAACGAGCAGTACTTC,CASSLAIHNEQYF
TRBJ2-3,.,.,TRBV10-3,TGTGCCATCAGTGAGCCCTCGGGAACAGATACGCAGTATTTT,CAISEPSGTDTQYF
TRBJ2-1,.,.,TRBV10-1,TGCGCCAGCAGTGATGTACAGGGTGACGAGCAGTTCTTC,CASSDVQGDEQFF
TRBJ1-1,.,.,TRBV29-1,TGCAGCGTTGCTAGGAACACTGAAGCTTTCTTT,CSVARNTEAFF
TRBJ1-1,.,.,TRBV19,TGTGCCAGTAGTAAACAGGGACACCTCATGAACACTGAAGCTTTCTTT,CASSKQGHLMNTEAFF
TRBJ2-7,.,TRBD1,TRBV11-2,TGTGCCAGCAGCTTGGCGTTAGGACAGGCGAACGAGCAGTACTTC,CASSLALGQANEQYF
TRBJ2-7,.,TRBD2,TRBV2,TGTGCCAGCAGGCCTCCTCCGGGACTAGGCTACGAGCAGTACTTC,CASRPPPGLGYEQYF
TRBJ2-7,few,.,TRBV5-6,TGTGCCAGCAGCTTCGGCAGGGGAACCTACGAGCAGTACTTC,CASSFGRGTYEQYF
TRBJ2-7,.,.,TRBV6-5,TGTGCCAGCAGTAGCCACGGGACTTACGAGCAGTACTTC,CASSSHGTYEQYF